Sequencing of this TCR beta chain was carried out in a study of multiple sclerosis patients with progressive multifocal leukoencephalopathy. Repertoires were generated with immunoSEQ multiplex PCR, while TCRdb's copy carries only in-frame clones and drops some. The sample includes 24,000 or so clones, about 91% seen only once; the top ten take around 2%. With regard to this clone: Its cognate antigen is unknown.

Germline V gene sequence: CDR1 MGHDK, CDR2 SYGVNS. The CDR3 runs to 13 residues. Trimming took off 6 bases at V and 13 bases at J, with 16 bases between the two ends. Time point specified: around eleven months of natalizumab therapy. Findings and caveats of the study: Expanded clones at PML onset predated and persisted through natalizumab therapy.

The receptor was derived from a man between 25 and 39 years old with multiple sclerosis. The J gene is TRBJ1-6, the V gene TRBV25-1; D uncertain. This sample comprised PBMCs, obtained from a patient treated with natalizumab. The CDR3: CASRDALTAPLHF. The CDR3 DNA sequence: TGTGCCAGCAGGGATGCTCTGACCGCCCCCCTCCACTTT.